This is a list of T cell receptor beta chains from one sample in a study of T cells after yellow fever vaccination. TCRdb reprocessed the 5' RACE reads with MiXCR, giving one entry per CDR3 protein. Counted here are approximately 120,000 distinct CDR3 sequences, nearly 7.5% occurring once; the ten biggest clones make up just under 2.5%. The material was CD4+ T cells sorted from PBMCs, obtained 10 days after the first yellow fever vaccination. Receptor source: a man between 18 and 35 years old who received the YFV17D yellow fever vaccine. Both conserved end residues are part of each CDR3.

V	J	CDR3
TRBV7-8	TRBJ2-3	CAMGSGLLGGPTDTQYF
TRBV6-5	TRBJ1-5	CASSYGGIQGKQPQHF
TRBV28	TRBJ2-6	CASSSADSSGANVLTF
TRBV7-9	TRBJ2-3	CASSDRGKGTDTQYF
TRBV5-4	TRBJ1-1	CASGRLTMNTEAFF
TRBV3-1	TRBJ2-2	CTFSFRDGGPGPGELFF
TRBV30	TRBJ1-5	CAWSVSGLGQPQHF
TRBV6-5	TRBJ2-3	CASSFLLGGGGDTQYF
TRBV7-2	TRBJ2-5	CASSLGGTGRRETQYF
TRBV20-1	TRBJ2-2	CSARLAGPSGELFF
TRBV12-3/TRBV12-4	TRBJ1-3	CASRQQGAGNTIYF
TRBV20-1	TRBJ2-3	CSAKAGTDTQYF
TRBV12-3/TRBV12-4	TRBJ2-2	CASTLFLGTGELFF
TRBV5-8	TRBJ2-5	CASSLDASGGLRETQYF
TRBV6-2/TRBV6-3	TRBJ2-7	CASSIDGFSYEQYF
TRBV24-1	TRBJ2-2	CATSDSSGGLTGELFF
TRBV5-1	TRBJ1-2	CASSPPLGGDGYTF
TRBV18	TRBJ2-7	CASSPGGGRSYEQYF
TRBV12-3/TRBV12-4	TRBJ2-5	CASSLAPLETQYF
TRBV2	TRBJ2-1	CASTPVYNEQFF